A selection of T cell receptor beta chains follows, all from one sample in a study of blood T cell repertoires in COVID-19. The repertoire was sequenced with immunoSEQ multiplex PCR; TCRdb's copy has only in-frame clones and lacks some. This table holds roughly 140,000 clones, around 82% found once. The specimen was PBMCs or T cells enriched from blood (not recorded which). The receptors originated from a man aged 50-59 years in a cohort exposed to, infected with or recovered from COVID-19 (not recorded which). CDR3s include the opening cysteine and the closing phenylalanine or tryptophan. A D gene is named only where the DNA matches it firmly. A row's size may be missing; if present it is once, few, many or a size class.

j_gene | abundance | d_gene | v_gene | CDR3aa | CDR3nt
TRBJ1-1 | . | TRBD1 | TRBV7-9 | CASSPRGTGSYRMNTEAFF | TGTGCCAGCAGTCCGAGGGGGACAGGTTCATACCGAATGAACACTGAAGCTTTCTTT
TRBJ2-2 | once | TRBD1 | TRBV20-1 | CSASGTANTGELFF | TGCAGTGCTAGTGGGACAGCGAACACCGGGGAGCTGTTTTTT
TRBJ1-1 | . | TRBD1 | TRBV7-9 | CASSLAGQGYEAFF | TGTGCCAGCAGCTTAGCGGGACAGGGGTATGAAGCTTTCTTT
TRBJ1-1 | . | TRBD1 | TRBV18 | CASSIGQGAGTEAFF | TGTGCCAGCTCAATTGGACAGGGGGCTGGCACTGAAGCTTTCTTT
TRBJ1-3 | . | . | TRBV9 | CASSVGGGFGNTIYF | TGTGCCAGCAGCGTAGGGGGGGGGTTTGGAAACACCATATATTTT
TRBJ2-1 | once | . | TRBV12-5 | CASLEAYNEQFF | TGTGCTAGTCTTGAAGCGTACAATGAGCAGTTCTTC
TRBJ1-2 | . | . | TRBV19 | CASTGSTNYGYTF | TGTGCCAGTACAGGGTCCACTAACTATGGCTACACCTTC
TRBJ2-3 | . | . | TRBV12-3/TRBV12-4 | CASSWFSVDTQYF | TGTGCCAGCAGTTGGTTTAGCGTTGATACGCAGTATTTT
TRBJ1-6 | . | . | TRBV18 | CASSPGEGSYNSPLHF | TGTGCCAGCTCACCAGGGGAGGGGTCCTATAATTCACCCCTCCACTTT
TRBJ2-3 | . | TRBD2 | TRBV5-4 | CASSGGLAGTDTQYF | TGTGCCAGCAGCGGCGGACTAGCGGGCACAGATACGCAGTATTTT
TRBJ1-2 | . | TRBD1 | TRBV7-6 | CASTLLPVTGDYGYTF | TGTGCCAGCACCCTCTTACCCGTCACAGGGGACTATGGCTACACCTTC
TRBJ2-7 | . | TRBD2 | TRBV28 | CASGLAGPTAYEQYF | TGTGCCAGCGGACTAGCGGGCCCCACAGCCTACGAGCAGTACTTC
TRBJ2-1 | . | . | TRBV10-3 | CALGRGNSEQFF | TGTGCCCTCGGACGGGGGAACAGTGAGCAGTTCTTC
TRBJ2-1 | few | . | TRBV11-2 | CASSSGQSFNEQFF | TGTGCCAGCAGCTCCGGACAGTCTTTCAATGAGCAGTTCTTC
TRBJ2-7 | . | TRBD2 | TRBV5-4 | CASSLGLAGGEQYF | TGTGCCAGCAGCTTAGGACTAGCGGGGGGAGAGCAGTACTTC
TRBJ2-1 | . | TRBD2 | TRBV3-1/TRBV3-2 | CASRTSAGGKKFF | TGTGCCAGCCGAACGTCAGCGGGAGGGAAAAAGTTCTTC
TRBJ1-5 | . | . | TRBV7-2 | CASSPTAYSNQPQHF | TGTGCCAGCAGCCCAACAGCTTATAGCAATCAGCCCCAGCATTTT
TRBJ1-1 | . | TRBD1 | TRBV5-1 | CASSWTPGGNTEAFF | TGCGCCAGCAGCTGGACCCCAGGGGGGAACACTGAAGCTTTCTTT
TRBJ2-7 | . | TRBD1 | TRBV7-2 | CASSLEGTGVSYEQYF | TGTGCCAGCAGCTTAGAGGGCACAGGGGTCTCCTACGAGCAGTACTTC
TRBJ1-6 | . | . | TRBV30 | CAWMDSTSSYNSPLHF | TGTGCCTGGATGGACAGTACAAGCTCCTATAATTCACCCCTCCACTTT
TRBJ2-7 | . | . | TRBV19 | CASKRGYEQYF | TGTGCCAGTAAACGAGGGTACGAGCAGTACTTC
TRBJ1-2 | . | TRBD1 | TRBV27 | CASRGTGNYGYTF | TGTGCCAGCAGGGGGACAGGAAACTATGGCTACACCTTC
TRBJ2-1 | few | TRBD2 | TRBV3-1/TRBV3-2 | CASSLTSGGGNEQFF | TGTGCCAGCAGCCTAACTAGCGGGGGGGGGAATGAGCAGTTCTTC
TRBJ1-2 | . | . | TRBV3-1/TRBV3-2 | CASSPGGFGGYTF | TGTGCCAGCAGCCCCGGGGGATTCGGTGGCTACACCTTC
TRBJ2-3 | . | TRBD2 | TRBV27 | CASTRGGRAPDTQYF | TGTGCCAGCACCCGAGGCGGGAGGGCCCCCGATACGCAGTATTTT
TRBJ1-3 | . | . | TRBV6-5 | CASRRGSTIYF | TGTGCCAGCCGGCGGGGAAGTACCATATATTTT
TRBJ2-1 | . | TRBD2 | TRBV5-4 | CASSPLGGRTGYNEQFF | TGTGCCAGCAGCCCCCTGGGCGGGAGGACGGGTTACAATGAGCAGTTCTTC
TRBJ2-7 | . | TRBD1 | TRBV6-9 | CASRRTGPGDEQYF | TGTGCCAGCAGAAGGACAGGGCCAGGCGACGAGCAGTACTTC
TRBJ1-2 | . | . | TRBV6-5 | CASRADPWGYTF | TGTGCCAGCAGAGCGGACCCATGGGGCTACACCTTC
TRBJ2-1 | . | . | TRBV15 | CATSRDAGLGYNEQFF | TGTGCCACCAGCAGAGATGCGGGACTGGGTTACAATGAGCAGTTCTTC
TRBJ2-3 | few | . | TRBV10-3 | CAISRTDRTDTQYF | TGTGCCATCAGCCGTACTGACAGGACAGATACGCAGTATTTT
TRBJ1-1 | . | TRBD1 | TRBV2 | CASSEEGAPWTEAFF | TGTGCCAGCAGTGAGGAGGGGGCGCCGTGGACTGAAGCTTTCTTT
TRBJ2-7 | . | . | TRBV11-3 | CASSLGAREQYF | TGTGCCAGCAGCTTAGGAGCGCGCGAGCAGTACTTC
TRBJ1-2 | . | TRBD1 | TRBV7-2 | CASSPGQGGRGYTF | TGTGCCAGCAGCCCCGGACAGGGGGGTCGGGGCTACACCTTC
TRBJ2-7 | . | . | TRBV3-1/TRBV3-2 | CASSPAGRYEQYF | TGTGCCAGCAGCCCCGCAGGTCGATACGAGCAGTACTTC
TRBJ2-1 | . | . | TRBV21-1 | CASRTGTSAYNEQFF | TGTGCCAGCAGAACCGGGACTAGCGCTTACAATGAGCAGTTCTTC
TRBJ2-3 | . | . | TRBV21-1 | CASSKTSGVTFGTDTQYF | TGTGCCAGCAGCAAGACTAGCGGGGTCACATTTGGCACAGATACGCAGTATTTT
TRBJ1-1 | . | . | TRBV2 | CASRGEVKAFF | TGTGCCAGCAGAGGGGAAGTCAAAGCTTTCTTT
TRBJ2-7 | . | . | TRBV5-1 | CASSPQGFHEQYF | TGCGCCAGCAGCCCGCAGGGTTTTCACGAGCAGTACTTC
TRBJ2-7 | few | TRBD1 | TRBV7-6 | CASSSRQGNYEQYF | TGTGCCAGCAGCTCTAGACAGGGGAACTACGAGCAGTACTTC
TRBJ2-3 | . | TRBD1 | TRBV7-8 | CASSLRDRGDTQYF | TGTGCCAGCAGCTTGCGGGACAGGGGGGATACGCAGTATTTT
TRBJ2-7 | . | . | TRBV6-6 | CASRSRDKSSYEQYF | TGTGCCAGCAGGAGCCGGGACAAGAGCTCCTACGAGCAGTACTTC
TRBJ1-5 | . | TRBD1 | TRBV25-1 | CASPHSRDSLGRNQPQHF | TGTGCCAGCCCCCACAGTAGGGACAGCCTCGGGCGCAATCAGCCCCAGCATTTT
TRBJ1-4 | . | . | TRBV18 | CASSPSGISNEKLFF | TGTGCCAGCTCACCATCAGGCATTTCTAATGAAAAACTGTTTTTT
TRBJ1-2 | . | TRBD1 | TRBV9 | CASSGTRQGLGGYTF | TGTGCCAGCAGCGGGACGCGACAGGGTCTAGGTGGCTACACCTTC
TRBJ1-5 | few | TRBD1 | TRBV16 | CASSQDRDQPQHF | TGTGCCAGCAGCCAAGACAGGGATCAGCCCCAGCATTTT
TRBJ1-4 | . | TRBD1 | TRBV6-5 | CASSRDRDRHEKLFF | TGTGCCAGCAGCCGGGACAGGGATCGGCATGAAAAACTGTTTTTT
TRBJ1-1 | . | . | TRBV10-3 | CAISGQLNTEAFF | TGTGCCATCAGTGGACAGTTGAACACTGAAGCTTTCTTT
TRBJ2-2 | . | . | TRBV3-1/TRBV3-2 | CASSQGGGRSNTGELFF | TGTGCCAGCAGCCAAGGGGGCGGTCGGAGTAACACCGGGGAGCTGTTTTTT
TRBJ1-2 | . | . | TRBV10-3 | CAISGGVSNYGYTF | TGTGCCATCAGTGGGGGGGTTTCTAACTATGGCTACACCTTC
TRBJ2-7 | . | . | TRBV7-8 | CASSLASGSSEQYF | TGTGCCAGCAGCTTAGCATCTGGCTCGTCCGAGCAGTACTTC
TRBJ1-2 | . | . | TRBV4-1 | CASSQSQGRTTYGYTF | TGCGCCAGCAGCCAGTCACAGGGACGGACGACTTATGGCTACACCTTC